This T cell receptor beta chain comes out of a study of beta chain features in type 1 diabetes. Study results and limitations: The naive, central memory and Treg TCRB repertoires showed an apparent similarity that was greater among patients than among healthy donors. Moderately but significantly shorter TCRB CDR3s were found in Type 1 diabetes patients in all four CD4+ subsets.

Expressed TCRB transcripts got sequenced, as all isolated RNA was reverse transcribed. Profiled with immunoSEQ multiplex PCR; TCRdb holds only in-frame clones, not every one. The sample has about 150,000 clones; around 7.8% are singletons. The CDR3 covers 13 residues. Trimming removed 1 base from V and 5 bases from J, with 9 bases in between. The germline CDR1 and CDR2 sequences are LGHNT and FRNRAP. Points on this clone: Its target is unknown.

The sequence came from a woman between 40 and 50 years old with type 1 diabetes. This chain connects TRBV12-5 to TRBJ2-7; a possible D gene is TRBD1 (6 bases). Sequenced material: central memory CD4+ T cells from blood. CDR3 DNA: TGTGCTAGTGGTTTGGACAGGGCCCACGAGCAGTACTTC. Amino acid sequence: CASGLDRAHEQYF. Complete variable domain (other parts from reference TRBV12-5 and TRBJ2-7): DARVTQTPRHKVTEMGQEVTMRCQPILGHNTVFWYRQTMMQGLELLAYFRNRAPLDDSGMPKDRFSAEMPDATLATLKIQPSEPRDSAVYFCASGLDRAHEQYFGPGTRLTVT.